The entry below describes one T cell receptor (beta chain). As handled by the study authors: Reference gene primer amplification gave nucleated cell count estimates. TCRdb keeps only in-frame clones here, not all; method: immunoSEQ multiplex PCR. V and J calls and clone size follow that table, whereas D and trimming were derived from the DNA. The data contain hundreds of thousands of clones, about 86% of them singletons. Seattle-derived patients entered the study during active infection and were followed longitudinally. Germline V gene sequence: CDR1 LNHNV, CDR2 YYDKDF (reference sequence). The CDR3 extends over 13 amino acids. Trimming took off 4 bases at V and 7 bases at J, with 11 bases between the two ends. This record belongs to a study of blood T cell repertoires in COVID-19. As for the study in general: T cells, B-cell-depleted T cells, or PBMCs supplied cDNA or gDNA.

The sequence derives from a woman in her sixties or seventies with COVID-19, enrolled during active disease. The chain is built from TRBV15 and TRBJ1-5, with unresolved D. The sample was peripheral blood. CDR3 protein: CATSIRPGQPQHF. As DNA, the CDR3 is TGTGCCACCAGCATAAGACCGGGGCAGCCCCAGCATTTT.